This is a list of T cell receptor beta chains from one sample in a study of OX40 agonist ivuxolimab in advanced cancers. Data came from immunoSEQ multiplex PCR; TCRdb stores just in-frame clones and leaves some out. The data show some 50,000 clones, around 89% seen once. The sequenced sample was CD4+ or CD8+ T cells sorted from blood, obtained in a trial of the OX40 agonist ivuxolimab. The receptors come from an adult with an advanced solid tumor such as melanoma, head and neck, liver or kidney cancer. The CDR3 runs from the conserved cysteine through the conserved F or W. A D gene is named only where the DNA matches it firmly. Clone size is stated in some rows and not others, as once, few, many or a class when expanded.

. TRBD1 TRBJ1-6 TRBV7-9 TGTGCCAGCAGGGGGACAGCGAATTCACCCCTCCACTTT CASRGTANSPLHF
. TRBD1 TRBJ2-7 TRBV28 TGTGCCAGCAGACGACAGGGGAACTTCTACGAGCAGTACTTC CASRRQGNFYEQYF
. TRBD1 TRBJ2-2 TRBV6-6 TGTGCCAGCAGTCGGGACAGGGGAGTCGGCACCGGGGAGCTGTTTTTT CASSRDRGVGTGELFF
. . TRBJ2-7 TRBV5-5 TGTGCCAGCAGCTACAGGGGAGGCGAGCAGTACTTC CASSYRGGEQYF
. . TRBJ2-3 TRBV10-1 TGCGCCAGCAGCCCAGGTCGGGCTAGCACAGATACGCAGTATTTT CASSPGRASTDTQYF
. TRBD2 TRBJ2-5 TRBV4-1 TGCGCCAGCAGCAAGACTAGCGGGAGGCCCCAAGAGACCCAGTACTTC CASSKTSGRPQETQYF
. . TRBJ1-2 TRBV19 TGTGCCAGTAGTATATCAGGGGACTATGGCTACACCTTC CASSISGDYGYTF
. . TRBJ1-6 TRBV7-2 TGTGCCAGCAGCTCTAGAAGCCAGGGTCAACCCCTCCACTTT CASSSRSQGQPLHF
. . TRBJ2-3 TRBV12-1 TGTGCCAGCAGCTTCCGTCCTAGCAGAACCACAGATACGCAGTATTTT CASSFRPSRTTDTQYF
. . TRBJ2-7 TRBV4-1 TGCGCCAGCAGCTGGCCCCGGGACATCTGTCGGGAGCAGTACTTC CASSWPRDICREQYF
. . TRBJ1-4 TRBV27 TGTGCCAGCAGTTTAAGACAGAATGAAAAACTGTTTTTT CASSLRQNEKLFF
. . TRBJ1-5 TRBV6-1 TGTGCCAGCAGTGGGGAGTATAGCAATCAGCCCCAGCATTTT CASSGEYSNQPQHF
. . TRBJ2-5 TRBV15 TGTGCCACCAGCGGGTCGAAAGAGACCCAGTACTTC CATSGSKETQYF
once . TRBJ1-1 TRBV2 TGTGCCAGCATCCCCCGGGCCCTGAACACTGAAGCTTTCTTT CASIPRALNTEAFF
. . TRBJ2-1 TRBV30 TGTGCCTGGAGTGTCTGGCGGGCGGATAATGAGCAGTTCTTC CAWSVWRADNEQFF
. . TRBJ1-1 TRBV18 TGTGCCAGCTCGTCCGCAGGGGCAGGTGGCACTGAAGCTTTCTTT CASSSAGAGGTEAFF
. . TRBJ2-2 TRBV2 TGTGCCAGCAGGGCCGAACTAATTCCGAACACCGGGGAGCTGTTTTTT CASRAELIPNTGELFF
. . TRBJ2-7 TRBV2 TGTGCCAGCAGCCCTCTAGTGAACACCTACGAGCAGTACTTC CASSPLVNTYEQYF
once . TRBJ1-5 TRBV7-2 TGTGCCAGCAGCCCCCGGGGGGGGTTCGGCAATCAGCCCCAGCATTTT CASSPRGGFGNQPQHF
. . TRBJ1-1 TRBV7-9 TGTGCCAGCAGCTTAGCGGGGACGGTGAACACTGAAGCTTTCTTT CASSLAGTVNTEAFF
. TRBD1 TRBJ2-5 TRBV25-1 TGTGCCAGCAGTGCGTCTCCGACAGGGGGGGAGACCCAGTACTTC CASSASPTGGETQYF
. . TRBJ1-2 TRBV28 TGTGCCAGCAGTTTATCCAGCCGTAACTATGGCTACACCTTC CASSLSSRNYGYTF
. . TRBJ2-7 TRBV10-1 TGCGCCAGCCTAGACCGGGACATATACGAGCAGTACTTC CASLDRDIYEQYF
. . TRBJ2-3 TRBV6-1 TGTGCCTCCAGCGGAGGGGACACAAGCACAGATACGCAGTATTTT CASSGGDTSTDTQYF
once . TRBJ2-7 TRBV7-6 TGTGCCAGCAGCTCTTTTCGGGGGGCGGGGGAGCAGTACTTC CASSSFRGAGEQYF